This T cell receptor (beta chain) appears in the sequencing data of a study of blood T cell repertoires in COVID-19. For the study at large: Acute-phase and convalescent COVID-19 samples originated in the United States, Italy and Spain.

In the source study's methods: Estimates of nucleated cell counts were drawn from the amplification of reference gene primers. The table came from immunoSEQ multiplex PCR; TCRdb's copy has only in-frame clones and leaves some out. The D gene and trimming were derived from the DNA, and the V and J assignments and clone size from that table. This sample has 37,000 or so clones, with approximately 80% found just once. About this clone itself: The junction shows a germline mismatch at one end, possibly a read error.

The receptor's source is a human donor in a cohort sampled during active COVID-19. Specimen: peripheral blood.

CDR3 in DNA: TGTGCCAGCAGCTCGGCTAGCGGAGGGGGGCCCACGGATTTT. This encodes CASSSASGGGPTDF. V usage is TRBV5-4 and J usage is TRBJ2-3, with D possibly matching TRBD2 (7 bases). The CDR3 sequence is 14 residues long. Germline assignment: CDR1 SGHNT and CDR2 YYREEE (reference sequence).